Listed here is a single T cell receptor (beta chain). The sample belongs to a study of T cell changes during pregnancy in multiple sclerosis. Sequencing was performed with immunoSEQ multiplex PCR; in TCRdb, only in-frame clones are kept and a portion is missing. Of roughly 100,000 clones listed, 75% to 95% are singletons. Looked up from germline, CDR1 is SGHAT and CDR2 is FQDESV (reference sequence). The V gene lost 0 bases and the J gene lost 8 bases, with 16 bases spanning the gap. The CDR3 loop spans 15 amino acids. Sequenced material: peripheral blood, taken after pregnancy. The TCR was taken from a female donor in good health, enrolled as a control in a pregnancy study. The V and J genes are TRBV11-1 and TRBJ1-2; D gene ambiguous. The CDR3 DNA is TGTGCCAGCAGCTTAGCGGCCCAATCCCCGCAGGGCTACACCTTC. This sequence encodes CASSLAAQSPQGYTF.